This T cell receptor beta chain originates from a study of T cell responses to AZD1222 COVID-19 vaccine. Whole-study context: Second-dose schedules of about 4 or about 12 weeks were combined.

As concerns this clone: The target antigen is unknown.

TCRdb keeps only in-frame clones here, not all; method: immunoSEQ multiplex PCR. The sample yields approximately 71,000 clones, roughly 90% seen once. Broader study findings: CD4 TCRs associated with vaccination spanned spike, dominating at 160-218 and 743-854. AZD1222 recipients seropositive at baseline numbered only six.

The source of this sequence is an adult in good health. Sequencing was performed on peripheral blood, taken on day 0 of AZD1222 vaccination.

The CDR3 sequence: CASSPVGDEQFF. CDR3 sequence (DNA): TGTGCCAGCAGCCCGGTGGGAGACGAGCAGTTCTTC. The chain employs TRBV6-6 and TRBJ2-1, with D maybe TRBD2 (5 bases). Between the trimmed V and J ends, which lost 6 bases and 10 bases, there was a span of 13 bases. This CDR3 contains 12 residues. The V gene's germline CDR1 is MNHNY and CDR2 SVGAGI (reference sequence).